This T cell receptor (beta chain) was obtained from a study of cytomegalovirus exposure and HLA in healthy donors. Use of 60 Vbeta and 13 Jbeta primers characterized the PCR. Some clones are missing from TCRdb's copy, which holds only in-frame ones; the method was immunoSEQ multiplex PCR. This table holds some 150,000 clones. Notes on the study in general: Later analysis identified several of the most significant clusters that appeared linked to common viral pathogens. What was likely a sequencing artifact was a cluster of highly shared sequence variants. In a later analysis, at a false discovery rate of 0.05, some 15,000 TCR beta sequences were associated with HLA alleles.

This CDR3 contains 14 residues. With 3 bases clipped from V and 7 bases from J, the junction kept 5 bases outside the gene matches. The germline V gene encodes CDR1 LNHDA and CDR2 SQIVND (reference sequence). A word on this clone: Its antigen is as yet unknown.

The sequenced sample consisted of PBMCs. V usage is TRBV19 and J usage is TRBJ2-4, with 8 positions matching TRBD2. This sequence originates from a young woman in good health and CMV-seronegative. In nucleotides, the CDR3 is TGTGCCAGTAGTATTCCTGGACTAGCTAACATTCAGTACTTC. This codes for CASSIPGLANIQYF.